This TCR beta chain was identified during a study of regulatory T cells in long-lasting Graves disease. To make TCR beta libraries, researchers used iRepertoire HTBI primers and Arm-PCR of CDR3 regions. TCRdb ran MiXCR on the multiplex PCR reads and lists one entry per CDR3 protein. The data hold 650,000 to 850,000 distinct CDR3 sequences, with 25% to 35% observed a single time. Time point reported: persistent/refractory GD, antithyroid drugs over 5 years with positive TRAb. Construction of the TCR library relied on RNA isolated from PBMCs. The length of the CDR3 is 15 residues. Trimming stripped 5 bases from V and 3 bases from J, with 16 bases between.

This specimen was peripheral blood mononuclear cells (PBMCs), taken when the disease was refractory, from a patient treated with antithyroid drugs. This TCR derives from a female donor with Graves disease. V gene TRBV12-3 or TRBV12-4 combines with J gene TRBJ1-1; a possible D gene is TRBD1 (5 bases). CDR3 loop: CASSPRDGPDTEAFF. The DNA for the CDR3 is TGTGCCAGCAGTCCCCGGGACGGTCCGGACACTGAAGCTTTCTTT.